One T cell receptor (beta chain) is described in this entry. The antigen remains undetermined. This specimen belongs to a study of T-cell memory formation after mild COVID-19. Study information: In these data, TCR clusters were largely donor specific.

The CDR3 is made up of 17 amino acids. Deletions cut 2 bases from V and 1 base from J, with 12 bases between. From 5'RACE with constant-segment primers came TCR alpha and TCR beta cDNA libraries that carried sample barcodes and UMIs. TCRdb reprocessed the 5' RACE reads via MiXCR and lists one record per CDR3 protein. The sample holds around 300,000 distinct CDR3 sequences, 8% to 9% seen once. Whole-study findings and limits: Clonal second-wave expansions that peaked on day 37 had unconfirmed SARS-CoV-2 specificity. Of the contracting clones, CD4+ ones lay mainly in CM and EM, and CD8+ ones in EMRA.

This chain uses TRBV12-3 or TRBV12-4 with TRBJ2-6; the D gene is possibly TRBD1 (5 bases). The receptor was derived from a man between 18 and 35 years old who had mild COVID-19 (a few samples of this study predate the infection). Cell type and time point are not known. The specimen sequenced was PBMCs or a T cell subset sorted from them (not recorded which). Here the CDR3 DNA reads TGTGCCAGCAGTTTATACACAGGCGAGTCTGGGGCCAACGTCCTGACTTTC. This encodes CASSLYTGESGANVLTF.